A single sample gave rise to the 21 T cell receptor beta chains below, sequenced in a study of breast tumors, draining lymph nodes, adjacent tissues. Axillary draining lymph nodes of breast cancer patients supplied the node samples. From the multiplex PCR reads, TCRdb called clonotypes with MiXCR, one entry per CDR3 protein. The table lists approximately 230,000 distinct CDR3 sequences, 34% of them singletons. The sample was axillary lymph node tissue. The receptor set was obtained from a female donor with breast cancer. Some clones in this sample may be carry-over from other donors' samples.

For this clonotype: A read error may explain this, as a much larger clone is one base away. V is TRBV30 and J is TRBJ2-1, with D unresolved. This CDR3 is built from 11 residues. With 1 base removed from V and 8 bases from J, the gap between germline ends came to 6 bases. Germline CDR1 and CDR2: GTSNPN and SVGIG (reference sequence). The CDR3 is CAWSADHEQFF. CDR3 sequence (DNA): TGTGCCTGGAGTGCTGACCATGAGCAGTTCTTC.

About this clonotype itself: This clone may be a read error of a much larger clone one base away. The chain couples TRBV18 to TRBJ2-7; either TRBD1 or TRBD2 may fit D (5 bases each). The V gene lost 0 bases and the J gene lost 2 bases, with 11 bases spanning the gap. The V gene's germline CDR1 is KGHSH and CDR2 LQKENI. The CDR3 spans 15 residues. The CDR3 sequence: CASSPPTGRAYEQYF. In nucleotides, the CDR3 is TGTGCCAGCTCACCACCGACGGGACGGGCCTACGAGCAGTACTTC.

The V and J genes are TRBV20-1 and TRBJ1-1, with a weak D call TRBD1 (5 bases). The length of the CDR3 is 14 residues. Per germline, CDR1 DFQATT and CDR2 SNEGSKA (reference sequence). Between the trimmed V and J ends, which lost 0 bases and 5 bases, there was a span of 13 bases. CDR3: CSARDRREGTEAFF. In DNA, the CDR3 is TGCAGTGCTAGAGATCGCAGGGAGGGAACTGAAGCTTTCTTT.

This clonotype has at least ten counts. The genes are TRBV5-1 and TRBJ2-1, with TRBD1 as a possible D gene (5 bases). This CDR3 region has 14 residues. Looked up from germline, CDR1 is SGHRS and CDR2 is YFSETQ. V shed 2 bases and J shed 1 base, with 7 bases lying between them. The CDR3 coding sequence is TGCGCCAGCAGCTTCGGACAATCCTACAATGAGCAGTTCTTC. Its protein product is CASSFGQSYNEQFF.

The chain combines TRBV5-5 with TRBJ2-2; 7 nucleotides agree with TRBD2. The ends lost 3 bases at V and 6 bases at J; junction bases unmatched: 8. The CDR3 is made up of 15 amino acids. Germline CDR1 reads SGHKS; CDR2 reads YYEKEE (reference sequence). CDR3 in amino acids: CASSWGGRASGELFF. As DNA, the CDR3 is TGTGCCAGCAGCTGGGGGGGGAGGGCCTCCGGGGAGCTGTTTTTT.

The genes are TRBV2 and TRBJ2-7; D unclear. The ends were cut back, 7 bases at V and 3 bases at J, with 10 bases in the middle. The CDR3 has 12 residues. Germline assignment: CDR1 SNHLY and CDR2 FYNNEI. The CDR3: CASMRTHYEQYF. DNA for the CDR3: TGTGCCAGCATGAGGACCCACTACGAGCAGTACTTC.

This clonotype was observed a few times. The chain joins TRBV25-1 to TRBJ2-1; TRBD2 agrees at 11 bases. This CDR3 is built from 18 residues. The ends lost 4 bases at V and 3 bases at J; junction bases unmatched: 11. Germline assignment: CDR1 MGHDK and CDR2 SYGVNS. Here the CDR3 DNA reads TGTGCCAGCAGTGCTCTAGCCCCTAGCGGGGGGTACTACAATGAGCAGTTCTTC. This codes for CASSALAPSGGYYNEQFF.

Ten or more counts support this clonotype. CDR3 nucleotides: TGCGCCAGCAGCTTAGGACTGACCTCCTACAATGAGCAGTTCTTC. It is translated as CASSLGLTSYNEQFF. The chain couples TRBV5-1 to TRBJ2-1; D possibly corresponds to TRBD2 (5 bases). Trimming stripped 2 bases from V and 0 bases from J, with 9 bases between. Germline CDR1 reads SGHRS; CDR2 reads YFSETQ. CDR3 size: 15 residues.

The chain uses TRBV5-5 and TRBJ1-2, with 8 bases fitting TRBD1. Germline V gives CDR1 SGHKS, CDR2 YYEKEE (reference sequence). The J segment lost 6 bases and the V segment lost 4 bases, leaving 5 bases of the junction unmatched. This CDR3 region has 13 residues. The CDR3 region is CASSHGQGNGYTF. As DNA, the CDR3 is TGTGCCAGCAGCCATGGACAGGGAAATGGCTACACCTTC.

The chain joins TRBV20-1 to TRBJ2-5, with 7 positions matching TRBD2. The V gene's germline CDR1 is DFQATT and CDR2 SNEGSKA (reference sequence). The CDR3 is made up of 17 amino acids. Germline trimming cut 0 bases from V and 2 bases from J; bases unmatched to any gene: 12. The CDR3: CSARDRLGRAGQETQYF. The DNA of the CDR3 is TGCAGTGCTAGAGATAGGTTGGGGAGGGCAGGACAAGAGACCCAGTACTTC.

Points on this clonotype: This may stem from a read error, because a much larger clone lies one nucleotide away. The V and J genes are TRBV6-1 and TRBJ2-5; D possibly corresponds to TRBD2 (7 bases). Germline V gives CDR1 MNHNS, CDR2 SASEGT. The CDR3 runs 14 residues. The CDR3 loop reads CASSGGGRQEAQYF. The CDR3 bases are TGTGCCAGCAGTGGGGGGGGCAGACAAGAGGCCCAGTACTTC.

Comments on this clonotype: A read error may explain this, as a much larger clone is one base away. DNA of the CDR3: TGTGCCACCAGTCGACAGGGGACTAGCCCCAATGAGCAGTTCTTC. Translated: CATSRQGTSPNEQFF. The chain recombines TRBV24-1 with TRBJ2-1, with D tentatively TRBD2 (9 bases). The V gene's germline CDR1 is KGHDR and CDR2 SFDVKD. Trimming removed 6 bases from V and 6 bases from J, with 17 bases in between. The CDR3 sequence is 15 residues long.

On this clonotype itself: The junction shows a germline mismatch at one end, possibly a read error. The V gene is TRBV6-1, the J gene TRBJ1-6; D is undetermined. The CDR3 has 16 residues. Germline V lookup: CDR1 MNHNS, CDR2 SASEGT. CDR3 in amino acids: CASSRTELSDNSPLHF. The CDR3 DNA reads TGTGCCAGCAGCCGCACCGAGTTATCGGATAATTCACCCCTCCACTTC.

This clonotype was counted ten times or more. The rearrangement joins TRBV7-2 to TRBJ1-2; D is undetermined. CDR1 and CDR2 from the germline V gene are SGHTA and FQGNSA. The germline V and J ends were trimmed by 2 bases and 6 bases, with 19 bases remaining between them. The CDR3 covers 16 residues. Written as DNA, the CDR3 is TGTGCCAGCAGCTTATCTGGTGGTGCAGGCCAAAATGGCTACACCTTC. Translating it yields CASSLSGGAGQNGYTF.

V usage is TRBV20-1 and J usage is TRBJ1-3, with 11 bases lining up with TRBD1. The CDR3 totals 17 residues. Losses at the gene ends were 5 bases for V and 4 bases for J; bases not matched to a gene: 13. CDR1 DFQATT and CDR2 SNEGSKA come from the germline V gene (reference sequence). The CDR3 loop reads CSAFVRGTGGHGNTIYF. The CDR3 DNA follows: TGCAGTGCTTTCGTTCGGGGGACAGGGGGACACGGAAACACCATATATTTT.

This clonotype has a count of ten or more. The rearrangement joins TRBV7-9 to TRBJ2-1; D is unclear. Trimming pared 4 bases from V and 13 bases from J, leaving 23 bases between. The CDR3 loop spans 15 amino acids. The germline V gene has CDR1 SEHNR and CDR2 FQNEAQ (reference sequence). CDR3: CASSSPDTPLGVQFF. The CDR3 DNA is TGTGCCAGCAGCTCTCCAGACACACCGTTAGGTGTCCAGTTCTTC.

Points on this clonotype: This may arise from a read error, as a much more abundant clone is one base away. The chain employs TRBV5-1 and TRBJ2-5; D may be TRBD1 (5 bases). The germline V gene has CDR1 SGHRS and CDR2 YFSETQ. The CDR3 is 14 residues long. For the CDR3, the DNA is TGCGCCAGCGGCTTGGAAAGGGGATTAGAGACCCAGTACTTC. Residues: CASGLERGLETQYF.

At least ten counts were recorded for this clonotype. DNA for the CDR3: TGTGCCAGCAGCCAAGATAGGAGGGTGGGTGGCTACACCTTC. This sequence encodes CASSQDRRVGGYTF. This chain uses TRBV4-2 with TRBJ1-2; no clear D. The CDR3 has 14 residues. The germline gives CDR1 LGHNA, CDR2 YNFKEQ. V lost 0 bases and J 7 bases, leaving 12 bases between the germline ends.

The chain has TRBV19 and TRBJ1-1; D ambiguous. This CDR3 region has 13 residues. V shed 5 bases and J shed 1 base, with 8 bases lying between them. Germline V gives CDR1 LNHDA, CDR2 SQIVND (reference sequence). The CDR3 sequence: CASSVRQNTEAFF. CDR3 in DNA: TGTGCCAGTAGTGTACGACAGAACACTGAAGCTTTCTTT.

This clonotype has at least ten counts. The chain combines TRBV5-1 with TRBJ2-3; D perhaps matches TRBD1 (5 bases). Per the germline V gene, CDR1 is SGHRS and CDR2 is YFSETQ. V gave up 3 bases and J gave up 4 bases, with 15 bases separating them. CDR3 length equals 15 residues. CDR3 bases: TGCGCCAGCAGCTCCTTGGTGGGGCCCTCAGATACGCAGTATTTT. The encoded protein is CASSSLVGPSDTQYF. Combining the CDR3 with reference TRBV5-1 and TRBJ2-3 gives the whole variable domain KAGVTQTPRYLIKTRGQQVTLSCSPISGHRSVSWYQQTPGQGLQFLFEYFSETQRNKGNFPGRFSGRQFSNSRSEMNVSTLELGDSALYLCASSSLVGPSDTQYFGPGTRLTVL.

This clonotype was detected many times. The J gene is TRBJ2-7, the V gene TRBV30; D is ambiguous. CDR3 size: 12 residues. V lost 4 bases to trimming and J lost 5 bases, with 12 bases between them. CDR1 is GTSNPN and CDR2 is SVGIG in the germline V gene (reference sequence). The CDR3 region is CAWKGGGDEQYF. The CDR3 nucleotides read TGTGCCTGGAAGGGCGGTGGGGACGAGCAGTACTTC. The complete variable domain, with remaining parts taken from reference TRBV30 and TRBJ2-7, reads SQTIHQWPATLVQPVGSPLSLECTVEGTSNPNLYWYRQAAGRGLQLLFYSVGIGQISSEVPQNLSASRPQDRQFILSSKKLLLSDSGFYLCAWKGGGDEQYFGPGTRLTVT.